This T cell receptor beta chain is drawn from a study of CD8+ T cells in alopecia areata. The study, taken as a whole, reports: Greater clonality was observed in lesional scalp samples, especially alopecia totalis/universalis, versus normal scalp. Amid tofacitinib therapy, many expanded lesional clones stayed present in scalp and blood. Among the cells sequenced in scalp samples are also the resident alphabeta T cells of normal skin.

The treatment was: oral pan-JAK inhibitor, 5-10 mg twice daily. PBMCs served as the source from which CD4+ and CD8+ T cells were sorted. The V gene lost 8 bases and the J gene lost 5 bases, with 13 bases spanning the gap. The CDR3 contains 13 residues. Germline V gene lookup returns CDR1 MDHEN and CDR2 SYDVKM. RNA was isolated and reverse transcribed to cDNA, the sequencing template. The method was immunoSEQ multiplex PCR; TCRdb's version includes in-frame clones alone and lacks a portion of them. The data contain fewer than 250,000 clones, less than 45% of them singletons. This clone has at least ten counts. The antigen remains unidentified.

The sequence was obtained from a human donor with alopecia areata. The input for sequencing was CD4+ T cells sorted from blood, taken at approximately week 37, from a patient treated with tofacitinib. J is TRBJ1-5 and V is TRBV28, with D possibly matching TRBD1 (6 bases). CDR3: CASLTGYDQPQHF. CDR3 sequence (DNA): TGTGCCAGCCTAACAGGGTATGATCAGCCCCAGCATTTT.